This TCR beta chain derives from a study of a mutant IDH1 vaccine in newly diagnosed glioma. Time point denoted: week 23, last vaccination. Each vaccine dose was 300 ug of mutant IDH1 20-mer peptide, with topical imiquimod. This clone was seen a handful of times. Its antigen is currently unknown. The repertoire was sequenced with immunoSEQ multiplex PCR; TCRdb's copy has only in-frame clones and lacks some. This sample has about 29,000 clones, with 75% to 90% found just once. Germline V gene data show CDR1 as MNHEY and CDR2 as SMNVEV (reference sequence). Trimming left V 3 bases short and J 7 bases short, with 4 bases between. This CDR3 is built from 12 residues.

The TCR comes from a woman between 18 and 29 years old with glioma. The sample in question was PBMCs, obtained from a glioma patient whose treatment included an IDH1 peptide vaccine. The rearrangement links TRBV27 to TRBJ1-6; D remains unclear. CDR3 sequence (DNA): TGTGCCAGCAGTTTCGGAAATTCACCCCTCCACTTT. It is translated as CASSFGNSPLHF.